The clone carrying this TCR beta chain showed up many times. Its antigen is as yet unknown. Preparation of the TCRbeta library involved a method that used unique molecular identifiers. TCRdb re-called the PCR reads with MiXCR, one entry per CDR3 protein. The table lists approximately 500,000 distinct CDR3 sequences, more than 9% of them singletons. The data originate from a study of T-cell reconstitution after alpha-beta-depleted transplantation in children. The V gene's germline CDR1 is SNHLY and CDR2 FYNNEI. The CDR3 runs 15 residues. The V and J ends lost 1 base and 4 bases respectively, with 11 bases between them. The study's findings and limits: Among T cells one year after transplant, newly produced cells accounted for most counts and diversity.

V and J are TRBV2 and TRBJ2-1; D is unresolved. The specimen was PBMCs, collected before TCRalphabeta/CD19-depleted stem cell transplant. This TCR came from a child aged 2-15 years with inherited bone marrow failure, due to receive a stem cell transplant. In DNA, the CDR3 is TGTGCCAGCAGTGAAGGGAGACAACTATACAATGAGCAGTTCTTC. Amino acid sequence: CASSEGRQLYNEQFF.